This passage covers 27 T cell receptor beta chains from one sample sequenced in a study of identical twins. Each CDR3 protein gets one entry after TCRdb re-called the 5' RACE reads with MiXCR. The repertoire consists of approximately 190,000 distinct CDR3 sequences, with approximately 16% occurring once and the leading ten covering about 38%. In addition, the sample was reused for a study of T cells expressing NK-cell markers.

The specimen was CD8+ T cells sorted from blood. All receptors derive from a woman aged 18-29 years in good health.

This chain joins TRBV20-1 and TRBJ2-7, with no clear D. Germline CDR1 reads DFQATT; CDR2 reads SNEGSKA (reference sequence). V shed 3 bases and J shed 5 bases, with 14 bases lying between them. The CDR3 is made up of 13 amino acids. CDR3 sequence (DNA): TGCAGTGCTAGGCCGGAAGGGTTCCACGAGCAGTACTTC. Its protein product is CSARPEGFHEQYF.

This rearrangement joins TRBV5-1 to TRBJ2-5; the D is unclear. The CDR3 has 16 amino acids. V gave up 3 bases and J gave up 2 bases, with 17 bases separating them. The germline V gene has CDR1 SGHRS and CDR2 YFSETQ. The CDR3 is CASSWARAGDQETQYF. In nucleotides, the CDR3 is TGCGCCAGCAGCTGGGCTAGAGCCGGAGATCAAGAGACCCAGTACTTC. The entire variable domain, with the rest obtained from reference TRBV5-1 and TRBJ2-5, is as follows: KAGVTQTPRYLIKTRGQQVTLSCSPISGHRSVSWYQQTPGQGLQFLFEYFSETQRNKGNFPGRFSGRQFSNSRSEMNVSTLELGDSALYLCASSWARAGDQETQYFGPGTRLLVL.

The chain carries TRBV4-1 and TRBJ1-5; D not certain. CDR1 and CDR2 from the germline V gene are MGHRA and YSYEKL. This CDR3 has 15 amino acids. Trimming left V 0 bases short and J 5 bases short, with 11 bases between. CDR3 coding DNA: TGCGCCAGCAGCCAAGATGTCGCAAGACATCAGCCCCAGCATTTT. It translates to CASSQDVARHQPQHF.

This clonotype was seen only a few times. The chain employs TRBV6-5 and TRBJ2-7; D perhaps matches TRBD2 (6 bases). V was clipped by 0 bases and J by 1 base, with 13 bases between them. The CDR3 loop spans 16 amino acids. The V gene's germline CDR1 is MNHEY and CDR2 SVGAGI. The CDR3 reads CASSYSAGTPSYEQYF. The CDR3 DNA reads TGTGCCAGCAGTTACTCGGCCGGGACTCCGTCCTACGAGCAGTACTTC.

This clonotype was found a few times. The V and J genes are TRBV20-1 and TRBJ2-3; no definite D call. CDR1 is DFQATT and CDR2 is SNEGSKA in the germline V gene (reference sequence). The CDR3 is 11 amino acids. V gave up 5 bases and J gave up 7 bases, with 10 bases separating them. DNA for the CDR3: TGCAGTGCTGCCGACGGACATACGCAGTATTTT. This translates into CSAADGHTQYF.

The V and J genes are TRBV9 and TRBJ2-5, with D perhaps TRBD1 or TRBD2 (5 bases each). Germline values: CDR1 SGDLS, CDR2 YYNGEE. V shed 0 bases and J shed 5 bases, with 11 bases lying between them. This CDR3 has 14 amino acids. CDR3 loop: CASSVDGGQETQYF. The CDR3 bases are TGTGCCAGCAGCGTAGATGGGGGTCAGGAGACCCAGTACTTC. The variable domain in full, with the rest retrieved from reference TRBV9 and TRBJ2-5, is DSGVTQTPKHLITATGQRVTLRCSPRSGDLSVYWYQQSLDQGLQFLIQYYNGEERAKGNILERFSAQQFPDLHSELNLSSLELGDSALYFCASSVDGGQETQYFGPGTRLLVL.

This sequence joins TRBV11-3 and TRBJ2-3; TRBD2 is a possible D gene (5 bases). The germline V gene encodes CDR1 SGHNT and CDR2 YENEEA. V lost 3 bases to trimming and J lost 0 bases, with 10 bases between them. The CDR3 sequence is 15 residues long. As DNA, the CDR3 is TGTGCCAGCAGCTTGACGGGATTTAGCACAGATACGCAGTATTTT. It encodes CASSLTGFSTDTQYF.

Only a few counts were recorded for this clonotype. The chain recombines TRBV4-1 with TRBJ1-1; D ambiguous. Germline V CDR1 and CDR2: MGHRA, YSYEKL. The CDR3 runs 15 residues. Between the trimmed V and J ends, which lost 0 bases and 3 bases, there was a span of 11 bases. CDR3 DNA sequence: TGCGCCAGCAGCCAAGATCCTGACGGCTACACTGAAGCTTTCTTT. This codes for CASSQDPDGYTEAFF.

For the CDR3, the DNA is TGTGCCAGTAGGGGGCTAGCGGGGGAAAATGAGCAGTTCTTC. This sequence encodes CASRGLAGENEQFF. The chain has TRBV19 and TRBJ2-1; 10 nucleotides match TRBD2. CDR3 length equals 14 residues. Trimming took 6 bases from V and 7 from J; bases not matched to a gene: 6. Germline loops: CDR1 LNHDA, CDR2 SQIVND (reference sequence). The full variable domain, completed using reference TRBV19 and TRBJ2-1, is DGGITQSPKYLFRKEGQNVTLSCEQNLNHDAMYWYRQDPGQGLRLIYYSQIVNDFQKGDIAEGYSVSREKKESFPLTVTSAQKNPTAFYLCASRGLAGENEQFFGPGTRLTVL.

In its sample, this clonotype was seen a few times. The rearrangement uses TRBV12-3 or TRBV12-4 and TRBJ2-2; D possibly matches TRBD1 or TRBD2 (6 bases each). The CDR3 has 12 residues. V lost 7 bases and J 6 bases, leaving 9 bases between the germline ends. The CDR3 region has the DNA TGTGCCAGCAAGGGGGGCCCCGGGGAGCTGTTTTTT. It is translated as CASKGGPGELFF.

The V and J genes are TRBV5-6 and TRBJ2-2; D is unclear. From germline, CDR1 is SGHDT and CDR2 YYEEEE. Trimming stripped 2 bases from V and 5 bases from J, with 13 bases between. This CDR3 region has 15 residues. The CDR3 protein is CASSFFYLGTGELFF. CDR3 DNA sequence: TGTGCCAGCAGCTTCTTTTACCTAGGGACCGGGGAGCTGTTTTTT.

This clonotype was seen only a few times. The chain joins TRBV18 to TRBJ2-3; 9 bases line up with TRBD1. The CDR3 loop spans 16 amino acids. CDR1 KGHSH and CDR2 LQKENI come from the germline V gene. The V and J ends lost 6 bases and 4 bases, in that order; junction bases with no gene match: 11. The CDR3 DNA is TGTGCCAGCTCGCAATACGGACAGGGGAGCGCAGATACGCAGTATTTT. Translating it yields CASSQYGQGSADTQYF.

V is TRBV27 and J is TRBJ2-7; 8 bases fit TRBD1. J gave up 6 bases and V 2 bases, and 9 bases lay outside the gene matches. The CDR3 has 15 residues. The germline CDR1 and CDR2 sequences are MNHEY and SMNVEV (reference sequence). Written as DNA, the CDR3 is TGTGCCAGCAGTTTAGGTCCCAGGGGGCAAGTCGAGCAGTACTTC. It encodes CASSLGPRGQVEQYF.

As concerns this clonotype: This CDR3 is missing its conserved last phenylalanine or tryptophan, likely due to a read error. J is TRBJ2-7 and V is TRBV27; possible D gene TRBD1, 6 bases. Trimming removed 6 bases at V and 2 bases at J, with 20 bases between. This CDR3 is 16 amino acids long. The germline V gene has CDR1 MNHEY and CDR2 SMNVEV (reference sequence). CDR3 in DNA: TGTGCCAGCAGACCTTTACGAGGACAGCTGACCTACGAGCAGTACTAC. Translating it yields CASRPLRGQLTYEQYY.

This clonotype was seen only a few times. J is TRBJ2-7 and V is TRBV2; D is uncertain. In germline, CDR1 is SNHLY, CDR2 FYNNEI. V was trimmed by 1 base and J by 0 bases, leaving 7 bases between them. The CDR3 totals 14 residues. CDR3: CASSEEQSSYEQYF. CDR3 sequence (DNA): TGTGCCAGCAGTGAAGAGCAGAGCTCCTACGAGCAGTACTTC.

The V gene is TRBV12-3 or TRBV12-4, the J gene TRBJ2-2; unclear D gene. The CDR3 covers 15 residues. Trimming removed 2 bases from V and 0 bases from J, with 7 bases in between. The CDR3 loop is CASSLTLANTGELFF. The CDR3 DNA follows: TGTGCCAGCAGTTTAACTCTCGCGAACACCGGGGAGCTGTTTTTT.

The chain couples TRBV20-1 to TRBJ2-7; the D is unclear. Germline V gene lookup returns CDR1 DFQATT and CDR2 SNEGSKA (reference sequence). Trimming stripped 3 bases from V and 1 base from J, with 7 bases between. The CDR3 loop spans 12 amino acids. Here the CDR3 DNA reads TGCAGTGCTAGGTCAGTTTCCTACGAGCAGTACTTC. Translation: CSARSVSYEQYF.

This clonotype was detected ten times or more. V gene TRBV27 combines with J gene TRBJ2-1; the D is unclear. This CDR3 has 12 residues. Looked up from germline, CDR1 is MNHEY and CDR2 is SMNVEV (reference sequence). V was clipped by 7 bases and J by 6 bases, with 10 bases between them. CDR3 sequence: CASTSVFNEQFF. In DNA, the CDR3 is TGTGCCAGCACGTCAGTTTTCAATGAGCAGTTCTTC.

The chain joins TRBV5-5 to TRBJ2-1; D is unclear. The CDR3 length is 13 residues. Germline assignment: CDR1 SGHKS and CDR2 YYEKEE (reference sequence). V was pared by 4 bases and J by 3 bases, with 8 bases between. CDR3 DNA sequence: TGTGCCAGCAGCCCAGCCAGCTACAATGAGCAGTTCTTC. This sequence encodes CASSPASYNEQFF.

This clonotype was seen a few times. The chain couples TRBV30 to TRBJ2-1; TRBD2 is a possible D gene (6 bases). This CDR3 is built from 13 residues. Germline CDR1 and CDR2: GTSNPN and SVGIG (reference sequence). Trimming stripped 2 bases from V and 7 bases from J, with 12 bases between. The CDR3 nucleotides read TGTGCCTGGAGTAAGACTAGTCCTAATGAGCAGTTCTTC. It encodes CAWSKTSPNEQFF.

The table lists this clonotype with a few counts. The chain joins TRBV7-9 to TRBJ1-4; the D gene is possibly TRBD1 (5 bases). The CDR3 spans 14 residues. V lost 4 bases to trimming and J lost 3 bases, with 9 bases between them. Germline lookup yields CDR1 SEHNR and CDR2 FQNEAQ (reference sequence). This chain's CDR3 is CASSSDSSNEKLFF. DNA for the CDR3: TGTGCCAGCAGCTCTGACAGTTCTAATGAAAAACTGTTTTTT.

V and J are TRBV5-1 and TRBJ1-2, with D possibly being TRBD1 (6 bases). This CDR3 is built from 14 residues. V lost 4 bases and J lost 10, with 20 bases in between. Per the germline V gene, CDR1 is SGHRS and CDR2 is YFSETQ. The CDR3 sequence: CASSPRTASDAYTF. CDR3 in DNA: TGCGCCAGCAGCCCCCGGACAGCTTCGGATGCCTACACCTTC.

The genes are TRBV19 and TRBJ2-1; D is unclear. Germline V gives CDR1 LNHDA, CDR2 SQIVND (reference sequence). Deletions cut 10 bases from V and 8 bases from J, with 18 bases between. This CDR3 contains 13 residues. Here the CDR3 reads CATLSISGYEQFF. CDR3 DNA: TGTGCCACCTTGAGTATATCCGGATATGAGCAGTTCTTC. Full variable domain (missing parts from reference TRBV19 and TRBJ2-1): DGGITQSPKYLFRKEGQNVTLSCEQNLNHDAMYWYRQDPGQGLRLIYYSQIVNDFQKGDIAEGYSVSREKKESFPLTVTSAQKNPTAFYLCATLSISGYEQFFGPGTRLTVL.

The V call is TRBV3-1, the J call TRBJ2-2; D may be TRBD1 (6 bases). V lost 7 bases and J 7 bases, leaving 10 bases between the germline ends. The germline V gene has CDR1 LGHDT and CDR2 YNNKEL (reference sequence). The CDR3 spans 12 residues. As DNA, the CDR3 is TGTGCCAGCACCCTACAGGGCGGGGAGCTGTTTTTT. This translates into CASTLQGGELFF.

This clonotype was seen only a few times. CDR3 residues: CSAPFEGDTQYF. The CDR3 DNA sequence: TGCAGCGCCCCCTTTGAGGGAGATACGCAGTATTTT. The V and J genes are TRBV29-1 and TRBJ2-3; D possibly corresponds to TRBD2 (5 bases). Per the germline V gene, CDR1 is SQVTM and CDR2 is ANQGSEA. The ends were cut back, 7 bases at V and 5 bases at J, with 13 bases in the middle. This CDR3 is 12 amino acids long.

This clonotype was seen only a few times. The chain recombines TRBV7-8 with TRBJ2-3; 8 nucleotides agree with TRBD2. Germline loops: CDR1 SGHVS, CDR2 FQNEAQ. CDR3 length equals 15 residues. Trimming at V came to 1 base and at J to 4 bases, leaving 4 bases not matched to a gene. CDR3 sequence (DNA): TGTGCCAGCAGCTTAGGAGGGACTAGTGCAGATACGCAGTATTTT. Its protein is CASSLGGTSADTQYF.

In this sample, this clonotype turned up a few times. The V gene is TRBV5-6, the J gene TRBJ2-7, with D perhaps TRBD1 or TRBD2 (5 bases each). This CDR3 comprises 11 residues. Germline-derived CDR1 and CDR2 are SGHDT and YYEEEE. Trimming removed 4 bases from V and 7 bases from J, with 9 bases in between. The CDR3 is CASSGGREQYF. The CDR3 coding sequence is TGTGCCAGCAGCGGGGGTAGAGAGCAGTACTTC.